The 29 T cell receptor beta chains reported below all come from one sample, sequenced in a study of blood T cells in healthy people across ages. It was with a sample-barcoded 5' primer and a J-beta primer mix that a second PCR of roughly 6 to 12 cycles was run. TCRdb re-called the 5' RACE reads with MiXCR, one entry per CDR3 protein. Here the sample spans under 1 million distinct CDR3 sequences, around 43% being singletons. Sequencing was performed on blood. These receptors were collected from a man between 60 and 70 years old in good health.

The V and J genes are TRBV30 and TRBJ1-5; D might be TRBD1 (5 bases). Germline CDR1 is GTSNPN and CDR2 is SVGIG (reference sequence). The CDR3 sequence is 12 residues long. The germline V and J ends were trimmed by 5 bases and 2 bases, with 7 bases remaining between them. CDR3 coding DNA: TGTGCCTGGCAAGGGGGCAATCAGCCCCAGCATTTT. It codes for CAWQGGNQPQHF.

The V and J genes are TRBV20-1 and TRBJ2-1; D assignment may be TRBD1 or TRBD2 (6 bases each). Germline CDR1 reads DFQATT; CDR2 reads SNEGSKA (reference sequence). This CDR3 is 13 amino acids long. CDR3 sequence: CSTRGASYNEQFF. Written as DNA, the CDR3 is TGCAGCACGAGGGGGGCCTCCTACAATGAGCAGTTCTTC.

The chain uses TRBV20-1 and TRBJ2-5; TRBD1 matches at 7 bases. Near its end, the DNA agrees better with TRBJ2-7, so the J call may be wrong. Germline V lookup: CDR1 DFQATT, CDR2 SNEGSKA (reference sequence). This CDR3 has 12 residues. The CDR3 sequence: CSTWTGTYEQYF. CDR3 bases: TGCAGTACATGGACAGGAACCTACGAGCAGTACTTC.

This chain links TRBV20-1 with TRBJ2-7; D unclear. The CDR3 sequence is 12 residues long. Germline CDR1 and CDR2: DFQATT and SNEGSKA (reference sequence). The ends were cut back, 5 bases at V and 4 bases at J, with 12 bases in the middle. The CDR3 loop reads CSADQLGYEQYF. The CDR3 nucleotides are TGCAGTGCTGATCAATTGGGGTACGAGCAGTACTTC.

DNA for the CDR3: TGTGCCACTTCTGGGGGGGGGAGCAATCAGCCCCAGCATTTT. This codes for CATSGGGSNQPQHF. The rearrangement links TRBV10-3 to TRBJ1-5; possibly TRBD1 for D (5 bases). Germline lookup yields CDR1 ENHRY and CDR2 SYGVKD. The CDR3 has 14 amino acids. V lost 10 bases and J 1 base, leaving 14 bases between the germline ends.

This clonotype was detected only a few times. V and J are TRBV28 and TRBJ2-5; no reliable D call. The CDR3 extends over 15 amino acids. The V gene lost 2 bases and the J gene lost 0 bases, with 10 bases spanning the gap. CDR1 is MDHEN and CDR2 is SYDVKM in the germline V gene. The CDR3 here is CASSLDQKYQETQYF. The CDR3 DNA follows: TGTGCCAGCAGTTTAGATCAGAAGTACCAAGAGACCCAGTACTTC.

In the case of this clonotype: A read error is possible here, since a much larger clone lies one base away. The V call is TRBV11-1, the J call TRBJ2-5; TRBD1 matches 7 bases. The CDR3 is 15 amino acids. V shed 5 bases, J shed 11 bases, and the junction held 17 bases outside the gene matches. Germline CDR1 reads SGHAT; CDR2 reads FQDESV (reference sequence). The CDR3 region has the DNA TGTGCCAGCAGCCCTCGGGACAGAGCACACAATGAGCAGTACTTC. Its translation is CASSPRDRAHNEQYF.

This clonotype was observed many times. The chain has TRBV2 and TRBJ2-3; no clear D gene. The germline V gene has CDR1 SNHLY and CDR2 FYNNEI. The V gene lost 5 bases and the J gene lost 5 bases, with 8 bases spanning the gap. The CDR3 has 12 residues. CDR3 nucleotides: TGTGCCAGCAGTCCCAGTGGAGATACGCAGTATTTT. Residues: CASSPSGDTQYF.

The chain is built from TRBV20-1 and TRBJ1-2; D uncertain. V was cut by 6 bases and J by 4 bases, with 15 bases left in between. This CDR3 spans 13 amino acids. Per germline, CDR1 DFQATT and CDR2 SNEGSKA (reference sequence). The CDR3 loop is CSAPEGPLYGYTF. CDR3 DNA: TGCAGTGCCCCGGAGGGCCCCCTCTATGGCTACACCTTC.

V is TRBV4-1 and J is TRBJ2-5; D may correspond to TRBD1 or TRBD2 (5 bases each). V was clipped by 0 bases and J by 7 bases, with 15 bases between them. The CDR3 is 15 residues long. Germline assignment: CDR1 MGHRA and CDR2 YSYEKL. CDR3 DNA: TGCGCCAGCAGCCAAGAGGGACGGGGAATAGGGACCCAGTACTTC. Encoded protein: CASSQEGRGIGTQYF.

The table lists this clonotype with many counts. The chain couples TRBV29-1 to TRBJ2-5; 7 bases match TRBD1. Germline V gene data show CDR1 as SQVTM and CDR2 as ANQGSEA. V dropped 2 bases and J dropped 1; count of bases not matched to a gene: 7. The CDR3 covers 15 residues. CDR3 coding DNA: TGCAGCGTTGAAACCGGGACAGATTTCCAAGAGACCCAGTACTTC. Protein: CSVETGTDFQETQYF. Full variable domain (missing parts from reference TRBV29-1 and TRBJ2-5): SAVISQKPSRDICQRGTSLTIQCQVDSQVTMMFWYRQQPGQSLTLIATANQGSEATYESGFVIDKFPISRPNLTFSTLTVSNMSPEDSSIYLCSVETGTDFQETQYFGPGTRLLVL.

The rearrangement joins TRBV27 to TRBJ2-7; D may be TRBD1 (6 bases). V shed 4 bases and J shed 6 bases, with 13 bases lying between them. This CDR3 has 13 amino acids. From germline, CDR1 is MNHEY and CDR2 SMNVEV (reference sequence). CDR3 DNA sequence: TGTGCCAGCAGTTGGGTGACAGGAGGCGAGCAGTACTTC. It yields the protein CASSWVTGGEQYF.

The chain is built from TRBV29-1 and TRBJ2-7; D is undetermined. From germline, CDR1 is SQVTM and CDR2 ANQGSEA. V lost 7 bases, J lost 2 bases, and 9 bases lay in between. This CDR3 is built from 11 residues. The CDR3 spells CSAHQAYEQYF. CDR3 sequence (DNA): TGCAGCGCACATCAAGCCTACGAGCAGTACTTC.

J is TRBJ1-2 and V is TRBV12-3 or TRBV12-4; D is unresolved. V lost 0 bases and J lost 3, with 11 bases in between. This CDR3 has 15 residues. Here the CDR3 DNA reads TGTGCCAGCAGTTTAGCGCTTAGGACGGACTATGGCTACACCTTC. Amino acids: CASSLALRTDYGYTF.

The genes are TRBV20-1 and TRBJ2-1, with 7 bases aligning to TRBD2. The CDR3 is 15 residues long. The V gene's germline CDR1 is DFQATT and CDR2 SNEGSKA (reference sequence). With V trimmed by 5 bases and J by 4 bases, 11 bases remained unmatched. The DNA for the CDR3 is TGCAGTGCTCAGCCAGGAGCGGGATATTACAATGAGCAGTTCTTC. Protein: CSAQPGAGYYNEQFF.

The CDR3 DNA reads as TGCGCCAGCAGCCAAGAGAGAGGGCCAGATACGCAGTATTTT. The encoded protein is CASSQERGPDTQYF. The chain has TRBV4-3 and TRBJ2-3; D is possibly TRBD2 (5 bases). This CDR3 comprises 14 residues. Germline assignment: CDR1 LGHNA and CDR2 YSLEER. With 0 bases removed from V and 4 bases from J, the gap between germline ends came to 8 bases.

The sample holds many counts of this clonotype. This chain links TRBV29-1 with TRBJ2-5; possibly TRBD1 for D (5 bases). V was shortened by 6 bases and J by 5 bases, with 16 bases between the two germline ends. CDR3 length: 13 residues. Germline lookup yields CDR1 SQVTM and CDR2 ANQGSEA. The CDR3 region has the DNA TGCAGCGTGGGAACAGGAATTTTGGAGACCCAGTACTTC. Translation gives CSVGTGILETQYF.

The rearrangement joins TRBV5-6 to TRBJ2-1; TRBD2 is a possible D gene (6 bases). V shed 4 bases and J shed 2 bases, with 13 bases lying between them. Per the germline V gene, CDR1 is SGHDT and CDR2 is YYEEEE. CDR3 length: 15 amino acids. CDR3 sequence reads: CASSGGLQAYNEQFF. CDR3 bases: TGTGCCAGCAGCGGGGGACTTCAAGCCTACAATGAGCAGTTCTTC.

This clonotype has just a few counts. The chain joins TRBV20-1 to TRBJ2-4; perhaps TRBD1 as D (6 bases). Gene TRBJ2-7 matches the end of the DNA better, so the J call may be wrong. The CDR3 is 15 amino acids. In germline, CDR1 is DFQATT, CDR2 SNEGSKA (reference sequence). CDR3 amino acids: CSARPRGRGGYEQYF. The CDR3 nucleotides read TGCAGTGCTAGACCCAGGGGCCGGGGTGGATACGAGCAGTACTTC.

The rearrangement joins TRBV20-1 to TRBJ2-1; TRBD2 matches 9 bases. This CDR3 comprises 13 residues. V lost 2 bases to trimming and J lost 8 bases; unmatched junction nucleotides: 4. CDR1 and CDR2 from the germline V gene are DFQATT and SNEGSKA (reference sequence). CDR3 nucleotide sequence: TGCAGTGCTAGATCCATAGCGGGGGATGAGCAGTTCTTC. This gives the protein CSARSIAGDEQFF.

The chain combines TRBV20-1 with TRBJ2-3, with 8 bases that match TRBD2. Germline CDR1 DFQATT, CDR2 SNEGSKA (reference sequence). The CDR3 extends over 14 amino acids. V was clipped by 0 bases and J by 8 bases; unmatched bases: 7. Written as DNA, the CDR3 is TGCAGTGCTAGAGATGTTAGCGGGGACGGTACGCAGTATTTT. This sequence encodes CSARDVSGDGTQYF.

This clonotype was seen only a few times. The chain combines TRBV11-2 with TRBJ2-7; no definite D call. The CDR3 has 16 residues. Between the trimmed V and J ends, which lost 2 bases and 3 bases, there was a span of 17 bases. CDR1 SGHAT and CDR2 FQNNGV come from the germline V gene. In DNA, the CDR3 is TGTGCCAGCAGCTTAAGCGCGTCGGGCTTTATCTACGAGCAGTACTTC. This sequence encodes CASSLSASGFIYEQYF.

The chain couples TRBV4-3 to TRBJ1-2; TRBD1 might be the D (6 bases). Germline-derived CDR1 and CDR2 are LGHNA and YSLEER. CDR3 length: 14 amino acids. V was trimmed by 2 bases and J by 3 bases, leaving 10 bases between them. This CDR3 is CASSQLQGDYGYTF. CDR3 sequence (DNA): TGCGCCAGCAGCCAACTACAGGGAGACTATGGCTACACCTTC.

The chain is built from TRBV29-1 and TRBJ2-1; D tentatively reads TRBD1 or TRBD2 (6 bases each). TRBJ2-7 matches the DNA end more closely, so the J call is doubtful. Germline CDR1 SQVTM, CDR2 ANQGSEA. This CDR3 has 14 residues. This CDR3 is CSVAGASTYNEQYF. CDR3 DNA sequence: TGCAGCGTTGCGGGGGCTTCGACCTACAATGAGCAGTACTTC.

This chain links TRBV9 with TRBJ1-2; tentative D call: TRBD1 (6 bases). Germline-derived CDR1 and CDR2 are SGDLS and YYNGEE. With 4 bases removed from V and 9 bases from J, the gap between germline ends came to 22 bases. CDR3 size: 15 residues. The CDR3 is CASSTGTTPAIRYTF. DNA for the CDR3: TGTGCCAGCAGCACCGGGACAACGCCCGCTATACGCTACACCTTC.

This chain links TRBV7-2 with TRBJ2-1; D is unresolved. The V and J ends lost 2 bases and 10 bases respectively, with 30 bases between them. The CDR3 runs to 19 residues. CDR1 and CDR2 (germline): SGHTA, FQGNSA. CDR3 protein: CASSLKKGSRPQASYEQFF. CDR3 bases: TGTGCCAGCAGCTTAAAGAAAGGATCGCGGCCCCAAGCTTCCTACGAGCAGTTCTTC.

This clonotype has a single count. The chain links TRBV3-1 to TRBJ2-2; D remains ambiguous. V lost 2 bases, J lost 7 bases, and 14 bases lay in between. CDR3 size: 15 residues. Germline V gene sequence: CDR1 LGHDT, CDR2 YNNKEL (reference sequence). Here the CDR3 DNA reads TGTGCCAGCAGCCAAATCCTTCTCTGGGGCGGGGAGCTGTTTTTT. The encoded protein is CASSQILLWGGELFF. The variable domain in full, with the rest retrieved from reference TRBV3-1 and TRBJ2-2, is DTAVSQTPKYLVTQMGNDKSIKCEQNLGHDTMYWYKQDSKKFLKIMFSYNNKELIINETVPNRFSPKSPDKAHLNLHINSLELGDSAVYFCASSQILLWGGELFFGEGSRLTVL.

The chain has TRBV5-1 and TRBJ2-3, with TRBD1 identical over 9 bases. The CDR3 loop spans 17 amino acids. CDR1 and CDR2 from the germline V gene are SGHRS and YFSETQ. V trimming: 4 bases; J trimming: 1 base; junction bases outside the gene matches: 10. The CDR3 loop reads CASSQGTGSRGTDTQYF. CDR3 nucleotide sequence: TGCGCCAGCAGCCAGGGGACAGGGAGTCGCGGCACAGATACGCAGTATTTT.

This sequence joins TRBV11-1 and TRBJ2-5; D perhaps matches TRBD1 (6 bases). The V gene lost 5 bases and the J gene lost 3 bases, with 22 bases spanning the gap. CDR3 length: 17 amino acids. Per the germline V gene, CDR1 is SGHAT and CDR2 is FQDESV (reference sequence). The chain's CDR3 is CASSLRWTEKEKETQYF. Written as DNA, the CDR3 is TGTGCCAGCAGCCTCCGGTGGACAGAGAAAGAAAAAGAGACCCAGTACTTC.